The text below deals with one TCR beta chain. Its cognate antigen is unknown. The entry originates in a study of identical twins. TCRdb re-analysed the 5' RACE reads in MiXCR, keeping a single row per CDR3 protein. The sample comprises about 660,000 distinct CDR3 sequences, 8.6% of which are singletons, and 0.8% to 1% rests with the top ten. Study outcomes and limitations: Cord blood beta clonotypes present at high abundance carried fewer insertions; no such pattern appeared in memory repertoires.

These data also featured in a second study, about yellow fever vaccine responses in identical twins. That report adds: Twins reportedly showed a vaccine T cell response that seemed partly convergent and partly personalized.

Specimen: PBMCs. The clonotype was recovered from a woman in her late teens or twenties in good health.

The CDR3 is CASSPQVDNEQFF. CDR3 DNA: TGTGCCAGCAGCCCCCAGGTGGACAATGAGCAGTTCTTC. This chain joins TRBV12-3 or TRBV12-4 and TRBJ2-1; no definite D call. Deletions cut 6 bases from V and 5 bases from J, with 11 bases between. The CDR3 has 13 amino acids.